A single sample is the source of the 2 T cell receptor beta chains below, sequenced in a study of cytomegalovirus exposure and HLA in healthy donors. The study ran its PCR with 60 Vbeta and 13 Jbeta primers. Method: immunoSEQ multiplex PCR; TCRdb's copy keeps in-frame clones and lacks some. This sample's clone table lists approximately 34,000 clones. The material sequenced was PBMCs. Receptors were obtained from a woman in her 40s in good health and CMV-seropositive.

The chain recombines TRBV5-1 with TRBJ1-1; weak D call: TRBD1 (5 bases). V lost 0 bases and J lost 4, with 10 bases in between. This CDR3 is 14 amino acids long. In germline, CDR1 is SGHRS, CDR2 YFSETQ. CDR3 in amino acids: CASSLAAGGTEAFF. The CDR3 nucleotides are TGCGCCAGCAGCTTGGCAGCCGGGGGCACTGAAGCTTTCTTT. Complete variable domain (other parts from reference TRBV5-1 and TRBJ1-1): KAGVTQTPRYLIKTRGQQVTLSCSPISGHRSVSWYQQTPGQGLQFLFEYFSETQRNKGNFPGRFSGRQFSNSRSEMNVSTLELGDSALYLCASSLAAGGTEAFFGQGTRLTVV.

V is TRBV21-1 and J is TRBJ2-5; the table calls TRBD1, which could not be checked here. TRBV21-1 is listed as a pseudogene. The CDR3 sequence is 11 residues long. This CDR3 reads CASRRGETQYF. DNA for the CDR3: TGTGCGTCCCGCAGGGGGGAGACCCAGTACTTC.